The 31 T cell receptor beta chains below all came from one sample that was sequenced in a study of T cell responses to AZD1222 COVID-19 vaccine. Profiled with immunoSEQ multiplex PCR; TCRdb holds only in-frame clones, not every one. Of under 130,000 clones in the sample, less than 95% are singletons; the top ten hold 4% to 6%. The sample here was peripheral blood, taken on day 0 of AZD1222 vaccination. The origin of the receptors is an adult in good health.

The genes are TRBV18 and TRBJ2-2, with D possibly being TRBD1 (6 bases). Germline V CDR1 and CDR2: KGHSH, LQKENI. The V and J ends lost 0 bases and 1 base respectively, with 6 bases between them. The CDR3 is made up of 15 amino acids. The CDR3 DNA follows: TGTGCCAGCTCACCACCGGGACAGAACACCGGGGAGCTGTTTTTT. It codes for CASSPPGQNTGELFF.

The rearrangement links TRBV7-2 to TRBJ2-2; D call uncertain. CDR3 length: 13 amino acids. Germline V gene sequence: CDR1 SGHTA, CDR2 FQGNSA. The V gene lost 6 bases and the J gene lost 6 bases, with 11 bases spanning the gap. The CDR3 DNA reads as TGTGCCAGCAGTTCGGTAGGGCCCGGGGAGCTGTTTTTT. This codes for CASSSVGPGELFF.

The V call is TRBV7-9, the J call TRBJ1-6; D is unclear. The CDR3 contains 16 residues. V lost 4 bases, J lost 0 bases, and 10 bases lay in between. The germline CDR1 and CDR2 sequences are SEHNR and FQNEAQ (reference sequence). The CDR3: CASSSTDGSYNSPLHF. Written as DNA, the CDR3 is TGTGCCAGCAGCTCTACCGACGGCTCCTATAATTCACCCCTCCACTTT.

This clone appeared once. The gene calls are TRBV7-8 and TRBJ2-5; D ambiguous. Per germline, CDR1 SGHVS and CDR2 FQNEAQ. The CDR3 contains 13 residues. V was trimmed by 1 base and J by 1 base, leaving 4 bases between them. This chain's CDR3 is CASSLGIQETQYF. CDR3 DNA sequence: TGTGCCAGCAGCTTAGGAATCCAAGAGACCCAGTACTTC.

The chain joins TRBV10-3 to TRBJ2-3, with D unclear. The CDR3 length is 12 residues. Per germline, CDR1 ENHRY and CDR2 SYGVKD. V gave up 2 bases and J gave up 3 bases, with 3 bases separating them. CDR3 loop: CAISERTDTQYF. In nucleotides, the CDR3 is TGTGCCATCAGTGAGAGGACAGATACGCAGTATTTT.

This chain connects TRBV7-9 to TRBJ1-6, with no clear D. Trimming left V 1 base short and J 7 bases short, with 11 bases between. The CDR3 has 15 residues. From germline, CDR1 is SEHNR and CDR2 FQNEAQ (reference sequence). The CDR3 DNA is TGTGCCAGCAGCTTAGAGGCCACGGGGAATTCACCCCTCCACTTT. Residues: CASSLEATGNSPLHF.

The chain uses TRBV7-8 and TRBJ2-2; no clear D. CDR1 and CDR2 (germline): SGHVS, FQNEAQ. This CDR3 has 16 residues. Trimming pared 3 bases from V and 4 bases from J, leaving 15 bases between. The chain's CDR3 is CASSFAAGSATGELFF. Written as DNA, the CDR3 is TGTGCCAGCAGCTTCGCCGCCGGATCTGCCACCGGGGAGCTGTTTTTT.

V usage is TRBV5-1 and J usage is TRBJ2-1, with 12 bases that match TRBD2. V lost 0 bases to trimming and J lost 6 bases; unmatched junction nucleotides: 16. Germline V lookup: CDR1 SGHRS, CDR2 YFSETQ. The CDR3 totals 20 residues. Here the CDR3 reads CASSLVPGLAGLLTINEQFF. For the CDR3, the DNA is TGCGCCAGCAGCTTGGTTCCGGGACTAGCGGGTCTGCTAACTATCAATGAGCAGTTCTTC.

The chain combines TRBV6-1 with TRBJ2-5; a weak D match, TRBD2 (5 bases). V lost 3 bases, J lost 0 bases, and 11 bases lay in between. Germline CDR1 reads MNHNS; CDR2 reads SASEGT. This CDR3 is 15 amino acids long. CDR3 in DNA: TGTGCCAGCAGTGAGCCAGCGGACTACCAAGAGACCCAGTACTTC. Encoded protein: CASSEPADYQETQYF.

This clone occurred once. The CDR3 here is CASRGPGQGQDTQYF. CDR3 in DNA: TGTGCCAGCAGGGGGCCGGGACAGGGGCAAGATACGCAGTATTTT. V is TRBV6-5 and J is TRBJ2-3, with TRBD1 identical over 10 bases. Germline trimming cut 6 bases from V and 5 bases from J; bases unmatched to any gene: 8. CDR3 length: 15 amino acids. Germline CDR1 is MNHEY and CDR2 is SVGAGI.

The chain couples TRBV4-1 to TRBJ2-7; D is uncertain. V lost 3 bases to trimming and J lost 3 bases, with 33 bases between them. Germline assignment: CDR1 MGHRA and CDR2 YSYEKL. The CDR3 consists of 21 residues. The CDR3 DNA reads TGCGCCAGCAGCCATCGCACGCACCCGGGCAGTCCCCTCTTCATTTTCTACGAGCAGTACTTC. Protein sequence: CASSHRTHPGSPLFIFYEQYF.

This CDR3 reads CASSEAGDSYNEQFF. The DNA for the CDR3 is TGTGCCAGCAGTGAAGCCGGGGACTCCTACAATGAGCAGTTCTTC. The J gene is TRBJ2-1, the V gene TRBV2; possible D gene TRBD2, 5 bases. The CDR3 is 15 amino acids. Germline CDR1 SNHLY, CDR2 FYNNEI. Deletions cut 0 bases from V and 0 bases from J, with 6 bases between.

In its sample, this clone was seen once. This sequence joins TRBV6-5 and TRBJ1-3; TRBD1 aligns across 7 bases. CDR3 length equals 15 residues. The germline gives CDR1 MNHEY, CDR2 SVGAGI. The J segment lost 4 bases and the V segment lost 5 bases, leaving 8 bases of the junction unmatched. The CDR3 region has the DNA TGTGCCAGCAGTAAGACAGGGTCGGGCGGAAACACCATATATTTT. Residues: CASSKTGSGGNTIYF.

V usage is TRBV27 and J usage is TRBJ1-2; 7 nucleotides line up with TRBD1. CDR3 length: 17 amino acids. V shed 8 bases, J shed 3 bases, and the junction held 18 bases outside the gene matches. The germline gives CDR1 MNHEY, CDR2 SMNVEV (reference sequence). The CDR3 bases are TGTGCCAGCGGGATCACCACGGGACAGCTCACTCACTATGGCTACACCTTC. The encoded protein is CASGITTGQLTHYGYTF.

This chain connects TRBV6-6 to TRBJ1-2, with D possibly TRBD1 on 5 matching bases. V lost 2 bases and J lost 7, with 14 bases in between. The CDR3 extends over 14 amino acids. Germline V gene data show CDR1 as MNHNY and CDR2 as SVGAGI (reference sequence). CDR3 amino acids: CASSYNGGGGGYTF. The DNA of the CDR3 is TGTGCCAGCAGTTACAACGGGGGTGGAGGTGGCTACACCTTC.

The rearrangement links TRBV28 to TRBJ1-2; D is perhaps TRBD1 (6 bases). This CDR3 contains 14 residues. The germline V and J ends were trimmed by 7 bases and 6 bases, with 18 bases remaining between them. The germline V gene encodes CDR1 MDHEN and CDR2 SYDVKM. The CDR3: CASTLRGARDGYTF. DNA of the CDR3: TGTGCCAGCACCCTACGGGGGGCGCGGGATGGCTACACCTTC.

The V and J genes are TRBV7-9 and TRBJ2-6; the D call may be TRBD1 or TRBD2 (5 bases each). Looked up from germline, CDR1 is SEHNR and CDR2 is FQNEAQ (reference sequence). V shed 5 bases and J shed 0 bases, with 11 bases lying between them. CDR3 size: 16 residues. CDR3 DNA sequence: TGTGCCAGCAGCCTCGGGGCATTCTCTGGGGCCAACGTCCTGACTTTC. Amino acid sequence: CASSLGAFSGANVLTF.

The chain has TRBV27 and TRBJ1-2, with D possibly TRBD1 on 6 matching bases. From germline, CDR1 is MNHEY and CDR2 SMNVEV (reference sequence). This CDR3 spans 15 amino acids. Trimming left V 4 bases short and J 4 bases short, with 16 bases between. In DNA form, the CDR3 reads TGTGCCAGCAGTTCGATATCCGGGACACTCTATGGCTACACCTTC. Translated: CASSSISGTLYGYTF.

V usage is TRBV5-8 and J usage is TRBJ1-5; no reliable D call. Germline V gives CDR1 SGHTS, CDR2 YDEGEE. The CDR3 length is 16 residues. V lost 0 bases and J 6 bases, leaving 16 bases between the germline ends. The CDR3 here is CASSLDVGSPSQPQHF. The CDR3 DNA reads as TGTGCCAGCAGCTTGGATGTCGGCAGTCCTAGTCAGCCCCAGCATTTT.

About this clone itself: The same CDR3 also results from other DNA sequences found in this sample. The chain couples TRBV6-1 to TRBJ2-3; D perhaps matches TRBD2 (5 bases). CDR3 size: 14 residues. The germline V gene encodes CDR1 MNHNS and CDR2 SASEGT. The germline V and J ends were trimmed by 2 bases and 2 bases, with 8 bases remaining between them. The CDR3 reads CASSETGFTDTQYF. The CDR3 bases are TGTGCCAGCAGTGAAACGGGATTCACAGATACGCAGTATTTT.

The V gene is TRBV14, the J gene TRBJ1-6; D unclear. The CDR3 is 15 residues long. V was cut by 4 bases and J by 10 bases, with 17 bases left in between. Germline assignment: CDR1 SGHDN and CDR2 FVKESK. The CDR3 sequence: CASSPNRQFGSPLHF. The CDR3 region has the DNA TGTGCCAGCAGCCCCAATCGCCAGTTCGGATCACCCCTCCACTTT. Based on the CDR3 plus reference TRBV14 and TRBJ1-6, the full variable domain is EAGVTQFPSHSVIEKGQTVTLRCDPISGHDNLYWYRRVMGKEIKFLLHFVKESKQDESGMPNNRFLAERTGGTYSTLKVQPAELEDSGVYFCASSPNRQFGSPLHFGNGTRLTVT.

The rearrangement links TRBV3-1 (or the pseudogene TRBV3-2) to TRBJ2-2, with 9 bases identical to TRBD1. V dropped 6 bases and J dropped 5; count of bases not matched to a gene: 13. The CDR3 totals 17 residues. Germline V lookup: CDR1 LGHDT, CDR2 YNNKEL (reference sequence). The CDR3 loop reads CASRSTDRGRTTGELFF. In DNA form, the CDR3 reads TGTGCCAGCAGATCCACGGACAGGGGCAGAACAACCGGGGAGCTGTTTTTT.

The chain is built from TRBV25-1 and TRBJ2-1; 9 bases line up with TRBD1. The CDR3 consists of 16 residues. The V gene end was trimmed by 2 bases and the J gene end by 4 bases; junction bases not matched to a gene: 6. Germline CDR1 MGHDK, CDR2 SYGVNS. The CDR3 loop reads CASSEPDRGAYNEQFF. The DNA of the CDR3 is TGTGCCAGCAGTGAACCCGACAGGGGGGCGTACAATGAGCAGTTCTTC. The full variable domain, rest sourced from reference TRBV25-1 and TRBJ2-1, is EADIYQTPRYLVIGTGKKITLECSQTMGHDKMYWYQQDPGMELHLIHYSYGVNSTEKGDLSSESTVSRIRTEHFPLTLESARPSHTSQYLCASSEPDRGAYNEQFFGPGTRLTVL.

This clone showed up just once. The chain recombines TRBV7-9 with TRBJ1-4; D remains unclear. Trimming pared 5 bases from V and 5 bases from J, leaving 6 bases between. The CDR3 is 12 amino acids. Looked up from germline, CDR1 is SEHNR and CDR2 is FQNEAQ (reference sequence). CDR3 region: CASSPPNEKLFF. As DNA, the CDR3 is TGTGCCAGCAGCCCCCCCAATGAAAAACTGTTTTTT. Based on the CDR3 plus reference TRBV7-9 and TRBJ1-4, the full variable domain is DTGVSQNPRHKITKRGQNVTFRCDPISEHNRLYWYRQTLGQGPEFLTYFQNEAQLEKSRLLSDRFSAERPKGSFSTLEIQRTEQGDSAMYLCASSPPNEKLFFGSGTQLSVL.

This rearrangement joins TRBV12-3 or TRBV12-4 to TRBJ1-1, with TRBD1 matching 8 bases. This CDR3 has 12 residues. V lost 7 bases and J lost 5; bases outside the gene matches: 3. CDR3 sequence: CASKTGGTEAFF. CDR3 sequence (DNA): TGTGCCAGCAAAACAGGGGGAACTGAAGCTTTCTTT.

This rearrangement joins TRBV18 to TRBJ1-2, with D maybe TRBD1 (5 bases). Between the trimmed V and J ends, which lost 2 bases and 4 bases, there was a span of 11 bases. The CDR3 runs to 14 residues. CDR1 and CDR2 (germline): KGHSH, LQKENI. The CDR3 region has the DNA TGTGCCAGCTCACCAGGGACGAGGGGCTATGGCTACACCTTC. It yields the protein CASSPGTRGYGYTF.

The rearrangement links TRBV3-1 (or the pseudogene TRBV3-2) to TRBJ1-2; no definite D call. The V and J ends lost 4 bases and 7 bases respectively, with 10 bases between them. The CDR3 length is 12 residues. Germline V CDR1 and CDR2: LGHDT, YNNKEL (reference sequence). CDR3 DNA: TGTGCCAGCAGCCTCGGTACTCTTGGCTACACCTTC. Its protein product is CASSLGTLGYTF.

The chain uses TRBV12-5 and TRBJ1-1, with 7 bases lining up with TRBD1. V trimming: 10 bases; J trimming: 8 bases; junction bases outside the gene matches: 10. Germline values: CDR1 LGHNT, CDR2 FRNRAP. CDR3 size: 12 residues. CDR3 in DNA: TGTGCTACCCGGGGACAGAGGATAGAAGCTTTCTTT. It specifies CATRGQRIEAFF.

The CDR3 spells CASSTPFRYEQYF. Here the CDR3 DNA reads TGTGCCAGCAGCACACCATTCAGATACGAGCAGTACTTC. This rearrangement joins TRBV21-1 to TRBJ2-7; TRBD1 is taken as the D call from the table, unchecked against the DNA. TRBV21-1 is a pseudogene. CDR3 size: 13 residues.

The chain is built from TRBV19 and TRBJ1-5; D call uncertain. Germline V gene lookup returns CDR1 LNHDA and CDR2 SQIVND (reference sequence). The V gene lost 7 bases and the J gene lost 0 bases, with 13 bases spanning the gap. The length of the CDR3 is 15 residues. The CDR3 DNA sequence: TGTGCCAGTACGCCGGGGTCTCATAGCAATCAGCCCCAGCATTTT. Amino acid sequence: CASTPGSHSNQPQHF.

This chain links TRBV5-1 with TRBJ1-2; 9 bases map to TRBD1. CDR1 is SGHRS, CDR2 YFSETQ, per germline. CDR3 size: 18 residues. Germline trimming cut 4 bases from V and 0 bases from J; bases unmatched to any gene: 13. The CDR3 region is CASSLRGDRASSNYGYTF. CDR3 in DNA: TGCGCCAGCAGCCTGAGGGGGGACAGGGCCTCTTCTAACTATGGCTACACCTTC. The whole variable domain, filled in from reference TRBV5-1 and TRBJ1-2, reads KAGVTQTPRYLIKTRGQQVTLSCSPISGHRSVSWYQQTPGQGLQFLFEYFSETQRNKGNFPGRFSGRQFSNSRSEMNVSTLELGDSALYLCASSLRGDRASSNYGYTFGSGTRLTVV.